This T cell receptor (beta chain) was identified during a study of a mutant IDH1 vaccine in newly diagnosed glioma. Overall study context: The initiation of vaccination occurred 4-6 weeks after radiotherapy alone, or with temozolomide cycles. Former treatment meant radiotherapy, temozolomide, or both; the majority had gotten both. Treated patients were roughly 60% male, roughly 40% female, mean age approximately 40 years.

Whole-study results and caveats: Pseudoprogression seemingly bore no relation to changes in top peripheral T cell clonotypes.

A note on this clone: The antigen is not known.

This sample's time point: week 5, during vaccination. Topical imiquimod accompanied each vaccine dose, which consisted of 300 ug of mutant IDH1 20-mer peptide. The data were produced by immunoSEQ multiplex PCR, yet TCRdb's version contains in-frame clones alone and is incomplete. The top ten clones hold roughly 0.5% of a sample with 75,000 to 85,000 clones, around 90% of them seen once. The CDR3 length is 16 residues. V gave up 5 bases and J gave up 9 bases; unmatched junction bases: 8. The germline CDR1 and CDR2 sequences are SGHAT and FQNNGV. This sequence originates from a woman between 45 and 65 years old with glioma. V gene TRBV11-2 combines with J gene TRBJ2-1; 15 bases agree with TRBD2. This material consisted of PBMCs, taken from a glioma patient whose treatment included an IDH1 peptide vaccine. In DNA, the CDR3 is TGTGCCAGCAGCAGGACTAGCGGGAGGGCCGGTGCTGAGCAGTTCTTC. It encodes CASSRTSGRAGAEQFF.